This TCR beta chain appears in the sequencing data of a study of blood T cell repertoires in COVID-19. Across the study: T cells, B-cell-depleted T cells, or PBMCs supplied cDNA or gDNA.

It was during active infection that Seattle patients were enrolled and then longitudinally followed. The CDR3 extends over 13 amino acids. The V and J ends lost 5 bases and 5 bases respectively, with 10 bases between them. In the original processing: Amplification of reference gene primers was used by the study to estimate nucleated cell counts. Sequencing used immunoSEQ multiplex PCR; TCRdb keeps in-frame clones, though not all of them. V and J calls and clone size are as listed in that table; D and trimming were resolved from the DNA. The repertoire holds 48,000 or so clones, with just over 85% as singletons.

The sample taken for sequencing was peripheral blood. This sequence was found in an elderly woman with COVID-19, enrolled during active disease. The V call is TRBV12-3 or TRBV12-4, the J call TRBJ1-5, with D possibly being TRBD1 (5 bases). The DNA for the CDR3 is TGTGCCAGCAGTCGGTGGGGGGATCAGCCCCAGCATTTT. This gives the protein CASSRWGDQPQHF.